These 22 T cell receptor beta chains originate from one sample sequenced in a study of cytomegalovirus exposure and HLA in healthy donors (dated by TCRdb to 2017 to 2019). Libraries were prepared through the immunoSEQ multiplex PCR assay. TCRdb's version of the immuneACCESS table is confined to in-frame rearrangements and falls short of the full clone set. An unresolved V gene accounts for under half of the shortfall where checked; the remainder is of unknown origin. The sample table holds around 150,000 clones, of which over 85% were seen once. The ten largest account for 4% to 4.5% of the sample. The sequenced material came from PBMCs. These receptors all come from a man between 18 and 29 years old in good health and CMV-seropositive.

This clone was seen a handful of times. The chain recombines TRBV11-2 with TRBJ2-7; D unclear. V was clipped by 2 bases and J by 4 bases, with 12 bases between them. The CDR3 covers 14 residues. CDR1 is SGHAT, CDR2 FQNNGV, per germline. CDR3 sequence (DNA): TGTGCCAGCAGCTTAAGGCGGAACCTTTACGAGCAGTACTTC. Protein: CASSLRRNLYEQYF.

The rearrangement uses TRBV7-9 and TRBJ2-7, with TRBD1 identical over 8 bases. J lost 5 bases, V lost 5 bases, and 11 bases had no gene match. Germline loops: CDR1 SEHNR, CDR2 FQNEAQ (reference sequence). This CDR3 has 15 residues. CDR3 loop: CASSLRGQGVHEQYF. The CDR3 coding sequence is TGTGCCAGCAGCCTACGAGGACAGGGAGTCCACGAGCAGTACTTC.

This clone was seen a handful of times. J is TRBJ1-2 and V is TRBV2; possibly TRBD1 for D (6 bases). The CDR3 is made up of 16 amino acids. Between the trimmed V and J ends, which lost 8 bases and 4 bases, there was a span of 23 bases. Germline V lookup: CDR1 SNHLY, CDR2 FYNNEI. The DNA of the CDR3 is TGTGCCAGCCTAAGAAGCGCCGTAAGACAGGCCTATGGCTACACCTTC. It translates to CASLRSAVRQAYGYTF.

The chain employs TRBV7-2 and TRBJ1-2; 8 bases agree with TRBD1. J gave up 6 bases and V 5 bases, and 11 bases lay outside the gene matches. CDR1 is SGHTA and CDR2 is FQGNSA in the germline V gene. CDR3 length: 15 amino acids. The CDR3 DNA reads TGTGCCAGCAGCCAAGTCGGCCGGACAGGGAATGGCTACACCTTC. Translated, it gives CASSQVGRTGNGYTF.

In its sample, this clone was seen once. DNA of the CDR3: TGTGCCAGCAGTTACGGGGACAGGGAAGACGAGCAGTACTTC. Translating it yields CASSYGDREDEQYF. V and J are TRBV6-6 and TRBJ2-7; 9 bases agree with TRBD1. The V and J ends lost 2 bases and 5 bases, in that order; junction bases with no gene match: 4. The germline CDR1 and CDR2 sequences are MNHNY and SVGAGI (reference sequence). The CDR3 is 14 residues long.

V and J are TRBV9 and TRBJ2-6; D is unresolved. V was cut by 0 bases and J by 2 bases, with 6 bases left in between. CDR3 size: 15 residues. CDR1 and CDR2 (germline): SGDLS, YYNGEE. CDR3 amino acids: CASSVEWPGANVLTF. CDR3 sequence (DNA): TGTGCCAGCAGCGTAGAGTGGCCTGGGGCCAACGTCCTGACTTTC.

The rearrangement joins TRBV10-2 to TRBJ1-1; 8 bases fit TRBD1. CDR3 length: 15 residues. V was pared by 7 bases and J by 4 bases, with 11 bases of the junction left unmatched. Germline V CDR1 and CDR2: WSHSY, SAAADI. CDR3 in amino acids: CASTFSIQGVTEAFF. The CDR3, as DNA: TGCGCCAGCACTTTTTCAATACAGGGGGTCACTGAAGCTTTCTTT.

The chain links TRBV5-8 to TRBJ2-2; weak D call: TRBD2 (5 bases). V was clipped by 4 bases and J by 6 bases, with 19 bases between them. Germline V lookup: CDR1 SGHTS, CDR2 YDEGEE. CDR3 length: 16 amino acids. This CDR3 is CASSGDYYRGAGELFF. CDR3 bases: TGTGCCAGCAGCGGAGACTATTACCGAGGCGCCGGGGAGCTGTTTTTT. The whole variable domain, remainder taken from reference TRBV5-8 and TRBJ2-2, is EAGVTQSPTHLIKTRGQQATLRCSPISGHTSVYWYQQALGLGLQFLLWYDEGEERNRGNFPPRFSGRQFPNYSSELNVNALELEDSALYLCASSGDYYRGAGELFFGEGSRLTVL.

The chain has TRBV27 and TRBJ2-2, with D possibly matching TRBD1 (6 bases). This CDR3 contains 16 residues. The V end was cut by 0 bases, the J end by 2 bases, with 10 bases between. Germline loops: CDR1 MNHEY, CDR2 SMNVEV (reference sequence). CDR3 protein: CASSLSWDTNTGELFF. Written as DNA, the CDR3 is TGTGCCAGCAGTTTATCGTGGGACACCAACACCGGGGAGCTGTTTTTT.

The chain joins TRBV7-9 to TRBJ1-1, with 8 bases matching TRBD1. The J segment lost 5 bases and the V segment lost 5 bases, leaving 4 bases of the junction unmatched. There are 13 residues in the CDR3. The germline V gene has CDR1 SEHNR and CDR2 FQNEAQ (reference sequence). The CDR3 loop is CASSKQGETEAFF. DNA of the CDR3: TGTGCCAGCAGCAAACAGGGGGAGACTGAAGCTTTCTTT.

CDR3 region: CASSLGGSKADTQYF. The CDR3 DNA reads TGTGCCAGCAGTTTGGGTGGGAGTAAGGCAGATACGCAGTATTTT. The chain combines TRBV27 with TRBJ2-3; a weak D match, TRBD2 (5 bases). V lost 3 bases and J 4 bases, leaving 14 bases between the germline ends. Germline CDR1 MNHEY, CDR2 SMNVEV (reference sequence). The CDR3 runs 15 residues.

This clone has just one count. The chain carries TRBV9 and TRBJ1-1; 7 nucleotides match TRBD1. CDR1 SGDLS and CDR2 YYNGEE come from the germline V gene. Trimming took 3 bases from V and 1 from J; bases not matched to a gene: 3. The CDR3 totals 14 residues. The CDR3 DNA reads TGTGCCAGCAGCGGGGACAGATGGAACACTGAAGCTTTCTTT. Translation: CASSGDRWNTEAFF.

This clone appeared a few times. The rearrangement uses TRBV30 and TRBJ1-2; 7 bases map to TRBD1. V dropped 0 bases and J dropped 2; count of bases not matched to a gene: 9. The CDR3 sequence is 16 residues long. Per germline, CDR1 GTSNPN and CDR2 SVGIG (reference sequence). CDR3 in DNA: TGTGCCTGGAGTGTAACCCCGACAGGGAGAAACTATGGCTACACCTTC. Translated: CAWSVTPTGRNYGYTF.

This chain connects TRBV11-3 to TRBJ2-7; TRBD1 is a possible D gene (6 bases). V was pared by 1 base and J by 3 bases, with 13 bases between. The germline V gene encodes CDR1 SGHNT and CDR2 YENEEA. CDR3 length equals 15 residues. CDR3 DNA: TGTGCCAGCAGCTTAGGAGTACAGGGTCGCTACGAGCAGTACTTC. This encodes CASSLGVQGRYEQYF. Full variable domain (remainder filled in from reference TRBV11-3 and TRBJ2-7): EAGVVQSPRYKIIEKKQPVAFWCNPISGHNTLYWYLQNLGQGPELLIRYENEEAVDDSQLPKDRFSAERLKGVDSTLKIQPAELGDSAVYLCASSLGVQGRYEQYFGPGTRLTVT.

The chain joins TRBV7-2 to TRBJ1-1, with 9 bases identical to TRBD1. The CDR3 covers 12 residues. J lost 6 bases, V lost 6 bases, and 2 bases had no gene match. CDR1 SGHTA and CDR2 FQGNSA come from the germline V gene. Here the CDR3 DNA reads TGTGCCAGCAGTTGGACAGGGGCTGAAGCTTTCTTT. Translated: CASSWTGAEAFF.

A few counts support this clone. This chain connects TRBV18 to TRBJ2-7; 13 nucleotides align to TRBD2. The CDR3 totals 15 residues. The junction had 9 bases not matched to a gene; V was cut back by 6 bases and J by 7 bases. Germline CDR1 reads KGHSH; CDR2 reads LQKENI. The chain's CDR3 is CASSQGLAGQGEQYF. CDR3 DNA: TGTGCCAGCTCTCAGGGACTAGCGGGACAAGGGGAGCAGTACTTC.

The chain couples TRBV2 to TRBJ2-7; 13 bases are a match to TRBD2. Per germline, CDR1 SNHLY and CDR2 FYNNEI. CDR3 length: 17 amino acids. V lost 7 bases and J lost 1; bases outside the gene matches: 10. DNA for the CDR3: TGTGCCAGCACCCCGGGACTAGCGGGATTTGGATCCTACGAGCAGTACTTC. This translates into CASTPGLAGFGSYEQYF.

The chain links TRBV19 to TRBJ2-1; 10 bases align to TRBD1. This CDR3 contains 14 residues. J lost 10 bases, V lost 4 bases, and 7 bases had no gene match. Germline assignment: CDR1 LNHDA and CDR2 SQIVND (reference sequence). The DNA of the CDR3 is TGTGCCAGTAGTACCCCGACAGGGGGCAGGGAGCAGTTCTTC. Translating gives CASSTPTGGREQFF.

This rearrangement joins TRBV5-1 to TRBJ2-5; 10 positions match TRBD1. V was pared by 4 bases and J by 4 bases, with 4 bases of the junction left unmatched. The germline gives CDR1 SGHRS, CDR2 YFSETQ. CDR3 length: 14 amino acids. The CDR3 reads CASSPGQGSETQYF. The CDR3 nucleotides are TGCGCCAGCAGCCCGGGACAGGGGTCAGAGACCCAGTACTTC.

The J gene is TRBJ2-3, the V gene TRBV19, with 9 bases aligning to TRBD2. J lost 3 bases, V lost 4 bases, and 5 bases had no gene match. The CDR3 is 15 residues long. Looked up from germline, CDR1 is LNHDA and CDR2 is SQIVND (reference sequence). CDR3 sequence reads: CASSTVAGATDTQYF. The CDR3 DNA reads TGTGCCAGTAGTACCGTAGCGGGAGCGACAGATACGCAGTATTTT.

The CDR3 nucleotides read TGTGCCAGCAGCCCACAGGGAGAGACCCAGTACTTC. This sequence encodes CASSPQGETQYF. V and J are TRBV7-9 and TRBJ2-5; D possibly corresponds to TRBD1 (6 bases). The germline V and J ends were trimmed by 5 bases and 4 bases, with 8 bases remaining between them. The CDR3 runs 12 residues. CDR1 is SEHNR, CDR2 FQNEAQ, per germline (reference sequence).

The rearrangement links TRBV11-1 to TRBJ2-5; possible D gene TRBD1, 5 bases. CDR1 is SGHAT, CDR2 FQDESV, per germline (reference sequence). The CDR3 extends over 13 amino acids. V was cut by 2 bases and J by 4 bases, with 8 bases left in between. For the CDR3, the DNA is TGTGCCAGCAGCTTACAGGGTGGAGAGACCCAGTACTTC. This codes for CASSLQGGETQYF. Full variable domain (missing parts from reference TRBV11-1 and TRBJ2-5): EAEVAQSPRYKITEKSQAVAFWCDPISGHATLYWYRQILGQGPELLVQFQDESVVDDSQLPKDRFSAERLKGVDSTLKIQPAELGDSAMYLCASSLQGGETQYFGPGTRLLVL.